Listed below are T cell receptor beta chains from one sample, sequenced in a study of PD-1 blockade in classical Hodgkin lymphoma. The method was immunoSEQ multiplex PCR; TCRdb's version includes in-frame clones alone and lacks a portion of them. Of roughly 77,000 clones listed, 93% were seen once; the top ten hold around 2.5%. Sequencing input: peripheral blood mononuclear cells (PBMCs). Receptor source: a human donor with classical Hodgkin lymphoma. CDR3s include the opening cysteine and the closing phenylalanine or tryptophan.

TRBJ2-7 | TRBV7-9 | CASSFGGPLEQYF
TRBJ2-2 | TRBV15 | CATRLGQNTGELFF
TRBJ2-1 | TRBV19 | CASSIDADYNEQFF
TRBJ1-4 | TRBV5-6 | CASRSEKLFF
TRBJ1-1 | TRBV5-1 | CASSLGHGGGTEAFF
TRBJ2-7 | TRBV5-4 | CASSSPTSGAYEQYF
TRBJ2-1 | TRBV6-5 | CASRRGWEQFF
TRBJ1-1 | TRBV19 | CASRTGGDEAFF
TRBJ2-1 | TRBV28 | CASSLSGGIVYNEQFF
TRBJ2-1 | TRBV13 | CASSFPPYNEQFF
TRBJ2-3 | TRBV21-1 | CASSWRIAERGYSGDTQYF
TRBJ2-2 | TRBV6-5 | CASRGTGWAGELFF
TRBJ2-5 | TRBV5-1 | CASSEVGAGETQYF
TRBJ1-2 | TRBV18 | CASSKPLQGTGGYTF
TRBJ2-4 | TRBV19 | CASSIDPGGKNKNIQYF
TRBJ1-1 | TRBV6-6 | CASRATGIFAEAFF
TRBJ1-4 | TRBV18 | CASSPPGLGGEKLFF
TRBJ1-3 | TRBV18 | CASSPRAEAGNTIYF
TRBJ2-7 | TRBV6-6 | CATHQRGQGAYEQYF